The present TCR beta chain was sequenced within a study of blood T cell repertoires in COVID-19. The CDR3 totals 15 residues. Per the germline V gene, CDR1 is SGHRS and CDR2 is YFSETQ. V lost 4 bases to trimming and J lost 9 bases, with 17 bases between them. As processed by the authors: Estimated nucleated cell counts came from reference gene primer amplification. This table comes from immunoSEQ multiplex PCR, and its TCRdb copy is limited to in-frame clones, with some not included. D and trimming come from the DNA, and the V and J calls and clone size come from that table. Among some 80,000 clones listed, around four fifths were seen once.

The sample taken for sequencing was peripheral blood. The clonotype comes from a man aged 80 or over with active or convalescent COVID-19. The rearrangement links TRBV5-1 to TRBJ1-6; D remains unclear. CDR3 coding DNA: TGCGCCAGCAGCCCCACACCCAAAGCGGGTTCACCCCTCCACTTT. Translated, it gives CASSPTPKAGSPLHF.